This T cell receptor beta chain was sequenced for a study of blood T cell repertoires in COVID-19. Study summary: Researchers got acute and convalescent COVID-19 samples from the United States, Italy and Spain.

The CDR3 covers 13 residues. V lost 8 bases, J lost 5 bases, and 5 bases stayed unmatched. The V gene's germline CDR1 is MNHEY and CDR2 SVGAGI. Per the authors' pipeline: How many nucleated cells were present was estimated from reference gene primer amplification. Assay used: immunoSEQ multiplex PCR; TCRdb lists only in-frame clones, some missing. V, J and clone size are taken as reported in that table, and D and trimming were inferred from the DNA itself. Among approximately 52,000 clones listed, 85% to 90% were seen once. Sequencing was carried out using peripheral blood. This receptor was taken from a man in his 70s with acute or convalescent COVID-19. The chain links TRBV6-5 to TRBJ1-5, with 8 bases fitting TRBD1. CDR3 sequence reads: CASPDREDQPQHF. DNA for the CDR3: TGTGCCAGCCCGGACAGGGAGGATCAGCCCCAGCATTTT.